This TCR beta chain was sequenced for a study of early stage breast cancer tumors. Findings and limits, study-wide: Compared with adjacent normal breast, tumors showed roughly 2.5-fold denser, more clonal T cells. In most of the 16 patients, blood comparison separated tumor from normal breast.

About this clone: Its antigen is undetermined.

Assay used: immunoSEQ multiplex PCR; TCRdb lists only in-frame clones, some missing. Of some 8,000 clones in the sample, approximately 77% were seen once. V was clipped by 3 bases and J by 9 bases, with 24 bases between them. This CDR3 region has 17 residues. Germline CDR1 is SNHLY and CDR2 is FYNNEI. The specimen sequenced was normal breast tissue next to the tumor. The receptor's source is a person aged 55-75 years with breast cancer. This chain connects TRBV2 to TRBJ2-1, with a tentative D call TRBD2 (5 bases). CDR3 in amino acids: CASSEYRDQRTAREQFF. CDR3 nucleotides: TGTGCCAGCAGTGAGTACCGGGATCAGCGGACTGCGCGTGAGCAGTTCTTC.